Included here is one T cell receptor (beta chain) sequence, with context. Antigen: not known. The record originates from a study of blood T cells in healthy people across ages. The study, taken as a whole, reports: Significant beta diversity loss was already apparent by age approximately 38, declining roughly linearly. Nothing was known about donor CMV status, and this possibly confounded expanded clonotype changes. There were more naive CD4+ cells and higher diversity in long-lived donors than in aged donors.

Primed by a sample-barcoded 5' primer and a J-beta primer mix, a second PCR proceeded for 7 to 11 cycles. TCRdb re-called the 5' RACE reads with MiXCR, one entry per CDR3 protein. Altogether about 1.6 million distinct CDR3 sequences are present, around 36% being singletons, with the ten largest covering about 11%. This CDR3 has 13 amino acids. Germline V gives CDR1 DFQATT, CDR2 SNEGSKA (reference sequence). V lost 2 bases and J lost 1, with 8 bases in between. This receptor was identified in a woman aged 30 to 39 in good health. Sequencing input: blood. The chain recombines TRBV20-1 with TRBJ2-5; D is ambiguous. CDR3 DNA: TGCAGTGCTAGAAGCGAGATCCAAGAGACCCAGTACTTC. It encodes CSARSEIQETQYF.